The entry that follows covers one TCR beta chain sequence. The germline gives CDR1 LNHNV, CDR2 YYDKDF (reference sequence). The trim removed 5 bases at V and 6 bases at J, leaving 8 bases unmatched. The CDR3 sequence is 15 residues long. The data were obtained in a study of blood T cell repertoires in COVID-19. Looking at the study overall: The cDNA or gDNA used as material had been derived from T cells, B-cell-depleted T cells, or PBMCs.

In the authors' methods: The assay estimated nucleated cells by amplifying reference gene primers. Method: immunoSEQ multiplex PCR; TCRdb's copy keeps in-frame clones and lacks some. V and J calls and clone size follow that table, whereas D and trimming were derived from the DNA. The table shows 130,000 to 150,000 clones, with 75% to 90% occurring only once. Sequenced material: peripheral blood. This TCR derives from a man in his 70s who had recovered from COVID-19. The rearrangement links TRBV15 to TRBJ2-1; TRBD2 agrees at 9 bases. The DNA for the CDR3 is TGTGCCACCAGCGGATCCCAGCGGGAGGTCAATGAGCAGTTCTTC. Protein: CATSGSQREVNEQFF.